This TCR beta chain was identified in a study of post-analysis software for immune sequencing data. Findings of the study overall: Samples made in the same batch grouped tightly together by F measure. When patients were compared with controls, 5 or 6 TRBV segments were more frequent, TRBV5-6, TRBV5-1 and TRBV20-1 among them. The study found significantly lower normalized Chao1 diversity in multiple sclerosis patients than in controls.

Trimming removed 8 bases at V and 2 bases at J, with 10 bases between. Germline values: CDR1 LNHNV, CDR2 YYDKDF (reference sequence). CDR3 length: 13 residues. Carried by the TCR beta cDNA libraries were unique molecular identifiers. Around 460,000 cDNA molecules came from about 1 to 10 million T cells. TCRdb independently ran MiXCR on the PCR reads; one entry per CDR3 protein. Here the sample spans under 200,000 distinct CDR3 sequences, around 36% being singletons. This clonotype was picked up many times. What it binds is unknown. The chain carries TRBV15 and TRBJ2-1; D gene uncertain. The sequencing used blood, collected after autologous hematopoietic stem cell transplantation. The receptor comes from a girl between 5 and 17 years old with multiple sclerosis. The chain's CDR3 is CATGGVPYNEQFF. The CDR3, as DNA: TGTGCCACCGGCGGAGTCCCCTACAATGAGCAGTTCTTC.